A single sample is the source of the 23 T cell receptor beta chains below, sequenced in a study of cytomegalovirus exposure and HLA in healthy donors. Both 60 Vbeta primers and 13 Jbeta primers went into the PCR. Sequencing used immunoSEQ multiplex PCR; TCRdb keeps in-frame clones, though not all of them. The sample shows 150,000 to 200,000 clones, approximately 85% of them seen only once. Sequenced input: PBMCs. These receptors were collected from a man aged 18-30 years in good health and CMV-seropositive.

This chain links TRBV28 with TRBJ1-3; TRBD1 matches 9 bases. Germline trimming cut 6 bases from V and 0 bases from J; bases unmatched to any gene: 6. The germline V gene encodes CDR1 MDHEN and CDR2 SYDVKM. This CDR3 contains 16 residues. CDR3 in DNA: TGTGCCAGCAGGGGACAGGGCCCCAGCTCTGGAAACACCATATATTTT. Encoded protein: CASRGQGPSSGNTIYF.

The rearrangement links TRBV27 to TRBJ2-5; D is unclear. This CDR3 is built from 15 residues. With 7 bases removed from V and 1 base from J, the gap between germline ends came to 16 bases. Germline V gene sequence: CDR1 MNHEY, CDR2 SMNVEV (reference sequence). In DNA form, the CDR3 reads TGTGCCAGCACCTCAATCTGGCAGGCCCAAGAGACCCAGTACTTC. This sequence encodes CASTSIWQAQETQYF.

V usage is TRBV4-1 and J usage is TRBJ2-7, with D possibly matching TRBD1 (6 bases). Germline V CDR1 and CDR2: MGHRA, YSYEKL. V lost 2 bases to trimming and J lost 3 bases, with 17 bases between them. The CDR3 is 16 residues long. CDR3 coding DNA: TGCGCCAGCAGCCAACAAGGGGCAGGGGTCGGCTACGAGCAGTACTTC. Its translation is CASSQQGAGVGYEQYF.

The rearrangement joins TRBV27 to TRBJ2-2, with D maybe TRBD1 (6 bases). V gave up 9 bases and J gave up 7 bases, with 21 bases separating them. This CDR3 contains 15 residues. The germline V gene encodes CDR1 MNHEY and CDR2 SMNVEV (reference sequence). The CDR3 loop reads CASKGQSTGSGELFF. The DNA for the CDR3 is TGTGCCAGTAAAGGCCAGTCGACAGGTAGCGGGGAGCTGTTTTTT.

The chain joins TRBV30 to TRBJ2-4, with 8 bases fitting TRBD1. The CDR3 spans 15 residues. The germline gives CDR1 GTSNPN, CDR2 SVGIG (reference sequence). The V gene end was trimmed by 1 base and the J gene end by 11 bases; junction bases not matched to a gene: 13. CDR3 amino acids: CAWSDPTTGVPLQYF. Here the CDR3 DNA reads TGTGCCTGGAGTGACCCCACGACAGGGGTCCCCCTTCAGTACTTC.

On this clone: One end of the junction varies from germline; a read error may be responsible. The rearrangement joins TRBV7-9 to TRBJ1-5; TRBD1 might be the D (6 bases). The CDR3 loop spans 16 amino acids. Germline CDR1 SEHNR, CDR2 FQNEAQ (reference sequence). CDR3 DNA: TGTTCCAGCAGCTTAGGGGCAGGGGCGGGCAATCAGCCCCAGCATTTT. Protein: CSSSLGAGAGNQPQHF.

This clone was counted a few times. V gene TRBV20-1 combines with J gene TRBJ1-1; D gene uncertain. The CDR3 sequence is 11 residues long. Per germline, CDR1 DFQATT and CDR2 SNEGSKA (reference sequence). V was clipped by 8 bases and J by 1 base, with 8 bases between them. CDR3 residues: CSSRQNTEAFF. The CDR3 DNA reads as TGCAGTTCCCGACAGAACACTGAAGCTTTCTTT.

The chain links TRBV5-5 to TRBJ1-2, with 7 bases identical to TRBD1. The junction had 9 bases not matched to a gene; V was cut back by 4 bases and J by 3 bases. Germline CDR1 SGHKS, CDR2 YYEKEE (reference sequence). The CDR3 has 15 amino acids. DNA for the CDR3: TGTGCCAGCAGCACCTGGACTACAGGGGACTATGGCTACACCTTC. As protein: CASSTWTTGDYGYTF.

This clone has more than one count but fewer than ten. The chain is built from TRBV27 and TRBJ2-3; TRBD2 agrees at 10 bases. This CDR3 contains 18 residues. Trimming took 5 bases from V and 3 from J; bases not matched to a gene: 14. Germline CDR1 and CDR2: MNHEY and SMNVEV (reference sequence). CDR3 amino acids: CASSGKAGGRLQTDTQYF. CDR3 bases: TGTGCCAGCAGTGGGAAAGCGGGGGGGCGGTTACAAACAGATACGCAGTATTTT.

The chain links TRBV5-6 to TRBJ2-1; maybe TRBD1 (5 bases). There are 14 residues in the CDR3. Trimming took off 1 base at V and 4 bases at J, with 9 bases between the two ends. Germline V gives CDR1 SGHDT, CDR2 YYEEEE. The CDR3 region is CASSLRGRYNEQFF. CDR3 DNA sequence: TGTGCCAGCAGCTTGAGGGGTCGTTACAATGAGCAGTTCTTC.

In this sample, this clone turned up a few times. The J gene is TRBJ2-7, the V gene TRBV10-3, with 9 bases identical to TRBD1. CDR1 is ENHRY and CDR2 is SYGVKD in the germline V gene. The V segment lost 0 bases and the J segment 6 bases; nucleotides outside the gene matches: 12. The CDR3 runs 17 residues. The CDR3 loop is CAISESSSGQGTSEQYF. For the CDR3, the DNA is TGTGCCATCAGTGAGTCCTCCTCGGGACAGGGAACCTCCGAGCAGTACTTC.

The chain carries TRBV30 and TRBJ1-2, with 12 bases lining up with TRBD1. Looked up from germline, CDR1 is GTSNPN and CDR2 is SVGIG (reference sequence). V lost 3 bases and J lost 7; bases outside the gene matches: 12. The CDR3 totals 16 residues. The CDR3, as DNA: TGTGCCTGGAGGGGGGTTACGGGACAGGGGGCGACTGGCTACACCTTC. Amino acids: CAWRGVTGQGATGYTF.

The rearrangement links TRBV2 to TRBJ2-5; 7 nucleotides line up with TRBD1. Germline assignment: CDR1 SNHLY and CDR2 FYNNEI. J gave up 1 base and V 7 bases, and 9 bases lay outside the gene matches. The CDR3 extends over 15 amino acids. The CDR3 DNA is TGTGCCAGCACTCGACAGGGTCTCGTCCAAGAGACCCAGTACTTC. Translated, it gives CASTRQGLVQETQYF.

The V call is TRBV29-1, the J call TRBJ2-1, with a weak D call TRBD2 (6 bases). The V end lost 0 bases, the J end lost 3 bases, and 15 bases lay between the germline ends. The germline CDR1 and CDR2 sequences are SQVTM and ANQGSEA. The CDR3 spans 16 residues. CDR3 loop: CSVEDPRRGDYNEQFF. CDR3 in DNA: TGCAGCGTTGAAGATCCAAGGCGGGGAGACTACAATGAGCAGTTCTTC.

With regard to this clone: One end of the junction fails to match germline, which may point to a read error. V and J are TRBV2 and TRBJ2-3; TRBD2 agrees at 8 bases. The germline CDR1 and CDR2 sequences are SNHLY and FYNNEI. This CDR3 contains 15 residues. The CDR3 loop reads CASSKAGATIHTQYF. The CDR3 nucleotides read TGTGCCAGCAGTAAAGCGGGGGCCACCATACATACGCAGTATTTT.

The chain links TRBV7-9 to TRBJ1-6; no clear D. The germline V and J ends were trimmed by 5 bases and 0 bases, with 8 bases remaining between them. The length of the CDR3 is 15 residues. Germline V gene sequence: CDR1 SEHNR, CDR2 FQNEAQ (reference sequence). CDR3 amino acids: CASSRESSYNSPLHF. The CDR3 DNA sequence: TGTGCCAGCAGCCGGGAGAGCTCCTATAATTCACCCCTCCACTTT.

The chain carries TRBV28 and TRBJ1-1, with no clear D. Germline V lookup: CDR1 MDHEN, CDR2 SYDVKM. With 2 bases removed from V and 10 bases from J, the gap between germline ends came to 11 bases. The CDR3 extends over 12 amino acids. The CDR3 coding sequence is TGTGCCAGCAGTTTAATTGGGCTGGTAGCTTTCTTT. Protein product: CASSLIGLVAFF.

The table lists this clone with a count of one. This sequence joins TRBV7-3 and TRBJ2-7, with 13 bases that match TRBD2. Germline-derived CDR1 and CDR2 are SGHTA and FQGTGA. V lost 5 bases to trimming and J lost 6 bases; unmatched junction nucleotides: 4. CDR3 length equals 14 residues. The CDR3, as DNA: TGTGCCAGCAGCGCAGGGACTAGCGGGACCGAGCAGTACTTC. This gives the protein CASSAGTSGTEQYF.

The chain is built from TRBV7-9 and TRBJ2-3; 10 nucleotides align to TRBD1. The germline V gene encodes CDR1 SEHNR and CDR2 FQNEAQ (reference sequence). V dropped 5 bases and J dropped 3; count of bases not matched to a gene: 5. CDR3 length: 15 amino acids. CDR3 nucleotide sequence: TGTGCCAGCAGCCCGCCGGGACAGGGGACAGATACGCAGTATTTT. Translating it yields CASSPPGQGTDTQYF.

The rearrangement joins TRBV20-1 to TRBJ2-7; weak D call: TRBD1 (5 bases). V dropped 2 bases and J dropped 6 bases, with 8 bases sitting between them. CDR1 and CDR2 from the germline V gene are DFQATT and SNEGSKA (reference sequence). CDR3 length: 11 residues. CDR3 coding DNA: TGCAGTGCTAGATCAGGGCGCGAGCAGTACTTC. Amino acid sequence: CSARSGREQYF.

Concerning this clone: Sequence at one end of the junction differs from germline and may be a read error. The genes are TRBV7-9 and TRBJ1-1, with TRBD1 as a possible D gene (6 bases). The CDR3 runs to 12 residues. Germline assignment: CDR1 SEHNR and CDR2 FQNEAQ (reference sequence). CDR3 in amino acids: CSSSLRGTEAFF. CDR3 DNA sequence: TGTTCCAGCAGCCTCAGGGGAACTGAAGCTTTCTTT.

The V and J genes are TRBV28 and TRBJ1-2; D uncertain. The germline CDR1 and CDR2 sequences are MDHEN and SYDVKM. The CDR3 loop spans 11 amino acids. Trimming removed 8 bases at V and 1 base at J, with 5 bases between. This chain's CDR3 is CASASNYGYTF. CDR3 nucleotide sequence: TGTGCCAGCGCTAGTAACTATGGCTACACCTTC.

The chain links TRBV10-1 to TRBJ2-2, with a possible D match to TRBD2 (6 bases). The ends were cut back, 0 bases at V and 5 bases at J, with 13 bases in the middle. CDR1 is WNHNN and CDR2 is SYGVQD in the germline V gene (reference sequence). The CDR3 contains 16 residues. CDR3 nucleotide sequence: TGCGCCAGCAGTGAGTCATCTAGACTAGGGACCGGGGAGCTGTTTTTT. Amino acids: CASSESSRLGTGELFF.